This TCR beta chain is from a study of T cells in Graves' hyperthyroidism and ophthalmopathy. Overall study results and limits: Classification by a 13 V-J model distinguished ophthalmopathy from stable hyperthyroidism. Blood also showed most of the thyroid clonotypes that were expanded above 0.001.

Absence of ophthalmopathy progression within 18 months defined stable Graves' hyperthyroidism. The authors obtained PBMCs from roughly 10 ml of fresh peripheral blood. RNA transcripts served as the template for amplifying TCR beta CDR3 regions. First-round RT-PCR targeting the TCR CDR3 was performed with the HTBI primer set. Via MiXCR, TCRdb re-called the multiplex PCR reads, giving one row per CDR3 protein. The top ten hold roughly 18% of the sample, which has under 700,000 distinct CDR3 sequences, approximately 16% seen once. Germline V gives CDR1 KGHDR, CDR2 SFDVKD. The CDR3 totals 15 residues. Trimming shortened V by 3 bases and J by 3 bases, and 11 bases separated the two germline ends. Ten or more counts support this clonotype. Its antigen remains unknown.

The sample was blood. V is TRBV24-1 and J is TRBJ1-5, with no clear D. This clonotype was obtained from a woman aged 18-29 years with Graves' hyperthyroidism. This CDR3 is CATSDAGSPNQPQHF. In DNA form, the CDR3 reads TGTGCCACCAGTGATGCCGGTAGTCCCAATCAGCCCCAGCATTTT.